This T cell receptor beta chain derives from a study of blood T cell repertoires in COVID-19. Study-level background: COVID-19 samples from acute and convalescent phases originated in the United States, Italy and Spain. PBMCs, B-cell-depleted T cells, or T cells were the source of the cDNA or gDNA that made up the material.

The authors' processing: From reference gene primer amplification, estimates of nucleated cell counts were derived. Using immunoSEQ multiplex PCR, the repertoire was profiled, and TCRdb retains in-frame clones only, with some absent. From that table come the V and J calls and clone size; the DNA was used to work out D and trimming. In the table there are 410,000 or so clones, around nine tenths of which are singletons. V lost 0 bases to trimming and J lost 1 base, with 12 bases between them. The CDR3 contains 16 residues. The germline gives CDR1 LGHNA, CDR2 YNFKEQ. Seattle patients were enrolled while actively infected and followed longitudinally.

This chain joins TRBV4-2 and TRBJ1-1; unclear D gene. Sequenced material: peripheral blood. This receptor was obtained from a woman in her forties with COVID-19, enrolled during active disease. The CDR3, as DNA: TGTGCCAGCAGCCAAGAAGGAGGACGGGAGAACACTGAAGCTTTCTTT. Its translation: CASSQEGGRENTEAFF.